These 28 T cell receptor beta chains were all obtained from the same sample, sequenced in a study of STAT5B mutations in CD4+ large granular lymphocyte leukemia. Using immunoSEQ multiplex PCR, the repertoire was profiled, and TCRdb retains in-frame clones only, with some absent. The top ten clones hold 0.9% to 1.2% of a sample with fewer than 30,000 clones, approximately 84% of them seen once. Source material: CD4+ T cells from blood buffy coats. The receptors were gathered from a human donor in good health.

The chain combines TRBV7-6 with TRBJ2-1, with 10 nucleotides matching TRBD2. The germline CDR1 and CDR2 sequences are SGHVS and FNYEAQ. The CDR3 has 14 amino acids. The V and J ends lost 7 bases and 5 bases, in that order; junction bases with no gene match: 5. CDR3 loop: CASKREGRHNEQFF. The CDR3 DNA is TGTGCCAGCAAGCGGGAGGGCCGGCACAATGAGCAGTTCTTC.

CDR3 sequence (DNA): TGTGCCAGCAGCCACACTAGCAATCAGCCCCAGCATTTT. Translating it yields CASSHTSNQPQHF. This chain links TRBV6-1 with TRBJ1-5, with D unresolved. The CDR3 contains 13 residues. The V gene lost 6 bases and the J gene lost 0 bases, with 6 bases spanning the gap. Germline-derived CDR1 and CDR2 are MNHNS and SASEGT.

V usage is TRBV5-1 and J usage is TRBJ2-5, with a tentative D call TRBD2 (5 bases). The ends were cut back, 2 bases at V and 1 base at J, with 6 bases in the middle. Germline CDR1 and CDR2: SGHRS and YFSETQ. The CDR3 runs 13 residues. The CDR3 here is CASSFGLQETQYF. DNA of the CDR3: TGCGCCAGCAGCTTTGGACTCCAAGAGACCCAGTACTTC. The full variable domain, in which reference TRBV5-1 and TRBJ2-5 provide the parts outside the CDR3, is KAGVTQTPRYLIKTRGQQVTLSCSPISGHRSVSWYQQTPGQGLQFLFEYFSETQRNKGNFPGRFSGRQFSNSRSEMNVSTLELGDSALYLCASSFGLQETQYFGPGTRLLVL.

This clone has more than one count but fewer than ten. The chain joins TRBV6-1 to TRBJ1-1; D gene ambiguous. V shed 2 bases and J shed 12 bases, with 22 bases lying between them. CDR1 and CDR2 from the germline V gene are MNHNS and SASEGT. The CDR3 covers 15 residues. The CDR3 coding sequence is TGTGCCAGCAGTGAAACCCGAGGGAGTGGCGGTAAAACTTTCTTT. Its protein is CASSETRGSGGKTFF.

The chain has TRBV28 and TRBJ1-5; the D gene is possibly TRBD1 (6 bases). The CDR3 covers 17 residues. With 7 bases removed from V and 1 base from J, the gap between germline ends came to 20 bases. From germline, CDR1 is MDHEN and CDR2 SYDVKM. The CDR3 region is CASTLGGGSWSNQPQHF. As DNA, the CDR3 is TGTGCCAGCACCCTTGGCGGGGGCAGTTGGAGCAATCAGCCCCAGCATTTT.

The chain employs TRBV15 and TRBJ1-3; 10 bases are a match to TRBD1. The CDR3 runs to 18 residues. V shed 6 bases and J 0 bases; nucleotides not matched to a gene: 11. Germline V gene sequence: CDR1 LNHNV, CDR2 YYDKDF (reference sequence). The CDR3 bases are TGTGCCACCAGAGCCGGGACAGGGGACCAAATCTCTGGAAACACCATATATTTT. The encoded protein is CATRAGTGDQISGNTIYF.

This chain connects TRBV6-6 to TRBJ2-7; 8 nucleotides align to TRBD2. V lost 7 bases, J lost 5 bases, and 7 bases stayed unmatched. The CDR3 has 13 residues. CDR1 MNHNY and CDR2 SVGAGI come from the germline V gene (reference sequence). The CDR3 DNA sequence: TGTGCCAGCACGGCGGGAGGTGTCAACGAGCAGTACTTC. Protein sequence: CASTAGGVNEQYF.

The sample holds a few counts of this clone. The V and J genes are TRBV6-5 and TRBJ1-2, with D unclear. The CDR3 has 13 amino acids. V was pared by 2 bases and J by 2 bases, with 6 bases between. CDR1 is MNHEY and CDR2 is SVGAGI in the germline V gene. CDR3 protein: CASSYGRNYGYTF. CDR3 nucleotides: TGTGCCAGCAGTTACGGACGGAACTATGGCTACACCTTC.

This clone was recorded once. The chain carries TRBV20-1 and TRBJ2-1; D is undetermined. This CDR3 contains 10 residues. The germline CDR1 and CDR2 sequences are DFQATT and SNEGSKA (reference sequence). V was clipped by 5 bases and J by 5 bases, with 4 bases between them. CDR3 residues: CSAADNEQFF. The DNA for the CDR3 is TGCAGTGCTGCAGACAATGAGCAGTTCTTC.

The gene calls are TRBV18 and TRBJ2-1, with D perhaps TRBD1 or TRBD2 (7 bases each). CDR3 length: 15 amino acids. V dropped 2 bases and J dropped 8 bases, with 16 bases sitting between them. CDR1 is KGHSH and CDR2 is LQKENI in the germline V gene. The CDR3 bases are TGTGCCAGCTCACCAGCCGCAGGGGGGGTGGATGAGCAGTTCTTC. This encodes CASSPAAGGVDEQFF.

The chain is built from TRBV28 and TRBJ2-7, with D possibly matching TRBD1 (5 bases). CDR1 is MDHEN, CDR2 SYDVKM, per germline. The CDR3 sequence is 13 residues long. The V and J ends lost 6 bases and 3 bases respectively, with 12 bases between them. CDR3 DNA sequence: TGTGCCAGCAGCTTGGACATCAGCTACGAGCAGTACTTC. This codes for CASSLDISYEQYF.

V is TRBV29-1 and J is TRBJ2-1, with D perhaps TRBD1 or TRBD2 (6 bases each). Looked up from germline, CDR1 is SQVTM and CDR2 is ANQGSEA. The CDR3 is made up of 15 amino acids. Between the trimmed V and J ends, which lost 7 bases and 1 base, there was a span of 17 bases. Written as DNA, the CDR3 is TGCAGCGCCGCCCGGGGGCCAGGTTCCTACAATGAGCAGTTCTTC. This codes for CSAARGPGSYNEQFF.

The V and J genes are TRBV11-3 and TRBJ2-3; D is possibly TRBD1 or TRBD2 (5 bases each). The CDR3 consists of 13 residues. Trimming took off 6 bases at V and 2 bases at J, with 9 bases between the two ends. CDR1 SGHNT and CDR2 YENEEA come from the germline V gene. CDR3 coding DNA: TGTGCCAGCAGTTCCGGGGCCACAGATACGCAGTATTTT. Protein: CASSSGATDTQYF.

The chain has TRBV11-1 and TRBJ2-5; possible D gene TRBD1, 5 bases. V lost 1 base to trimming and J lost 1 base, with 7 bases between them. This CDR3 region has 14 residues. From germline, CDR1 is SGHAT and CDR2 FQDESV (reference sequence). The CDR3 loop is CASSLGQPQETQYF. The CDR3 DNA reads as TGTGCCAGCAGCTTAGGACAGCCCCAAGAGACCCAGTACTTC. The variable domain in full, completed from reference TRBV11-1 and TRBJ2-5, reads EAEVAQSPRYKITEKSQAVAFWCDPISGHATLYWYRQILGQGPELLVQFQDESVVDDSQLPKDRFSAERLKGVDSTLKIQPAELGDSAMYLCASSLGQPQETQYFGPGTRLLVL.

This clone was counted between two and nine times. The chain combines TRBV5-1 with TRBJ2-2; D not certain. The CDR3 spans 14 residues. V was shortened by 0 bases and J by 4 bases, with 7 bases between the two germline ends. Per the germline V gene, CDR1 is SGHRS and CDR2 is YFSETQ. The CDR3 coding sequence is TGCGCCAGCAGCTTGGAACAGATCACCGGGGAGCTGTTTTTT. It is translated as CASSLEQITGELFF.

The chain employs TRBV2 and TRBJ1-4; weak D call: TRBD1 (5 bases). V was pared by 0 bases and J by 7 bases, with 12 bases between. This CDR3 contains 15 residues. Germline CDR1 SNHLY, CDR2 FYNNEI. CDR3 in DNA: TGTGCCAGCAGTGAAGCGAGGGGACCATTTGAAAAACTGTTTTTT. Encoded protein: CASSEARGPFEKLFF.

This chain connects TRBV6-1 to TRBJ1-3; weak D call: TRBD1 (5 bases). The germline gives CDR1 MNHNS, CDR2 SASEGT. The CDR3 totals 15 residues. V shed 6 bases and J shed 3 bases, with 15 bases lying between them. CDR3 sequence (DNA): TGTGCCAGCAGCCAGCGGGGCCGGCATGGAAACACCATATATTTT. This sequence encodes CASSQRGRHGNTIYF.

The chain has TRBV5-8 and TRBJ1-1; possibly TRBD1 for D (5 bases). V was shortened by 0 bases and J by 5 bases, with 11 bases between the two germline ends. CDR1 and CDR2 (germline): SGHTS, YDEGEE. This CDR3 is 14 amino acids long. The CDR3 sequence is CASSLVAGRTEAFF. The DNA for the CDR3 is TGTGCCAGCAGCTTGGTAGCAGGGAGGACTGAAGCTTTCTTT.

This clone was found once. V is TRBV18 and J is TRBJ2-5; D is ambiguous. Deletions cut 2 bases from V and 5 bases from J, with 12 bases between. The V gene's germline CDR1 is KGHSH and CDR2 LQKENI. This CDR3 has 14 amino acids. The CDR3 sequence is CASSPSSLGETQYF. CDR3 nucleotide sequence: TGTGCCAGCTCACCATCCTCCTTGGGGGAGACCCAGTACTTC.

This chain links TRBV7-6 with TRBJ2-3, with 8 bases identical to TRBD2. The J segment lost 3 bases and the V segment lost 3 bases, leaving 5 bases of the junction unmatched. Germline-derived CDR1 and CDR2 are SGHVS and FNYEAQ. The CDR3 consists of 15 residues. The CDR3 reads CASSLVAGPTDTQYF. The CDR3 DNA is TGTGCCAGCAGCTTGGTAGCGGGGCCTACAGATACGCAGTATTTT.

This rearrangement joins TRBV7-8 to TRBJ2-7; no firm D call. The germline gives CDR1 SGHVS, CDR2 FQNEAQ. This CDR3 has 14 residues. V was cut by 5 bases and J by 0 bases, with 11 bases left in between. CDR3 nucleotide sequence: TGTGCCAGCAGCCCCCGGGCCGTCTCCTACGAGCAGTACTTC. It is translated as CASSPRAVSYEQYF. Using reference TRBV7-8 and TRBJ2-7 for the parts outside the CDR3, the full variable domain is GAGVSQSPRYKVAKRGQDVALRCDPISGHVSLFWYQQALGQGPEFLTYFQNEAQLDKSGLPSDRFFAERPEGSVSTLKIQRTQQEDSAVYLCASSPRAVSYEQYFGPGTRLTVT.

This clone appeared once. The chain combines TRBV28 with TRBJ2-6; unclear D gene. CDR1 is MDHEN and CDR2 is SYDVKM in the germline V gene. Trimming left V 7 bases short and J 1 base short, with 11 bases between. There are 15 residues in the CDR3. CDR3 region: CASIGPVSGANVLTF. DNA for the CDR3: TGTGCCAGCATTGGTCCGGTTTCTGGGGCCAACGTCCTGACTTTC.

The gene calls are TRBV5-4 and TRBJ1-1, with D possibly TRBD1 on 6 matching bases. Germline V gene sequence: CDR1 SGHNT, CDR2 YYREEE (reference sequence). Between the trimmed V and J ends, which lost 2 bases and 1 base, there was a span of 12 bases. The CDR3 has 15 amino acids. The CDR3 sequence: CASSFGGRENTEAFF. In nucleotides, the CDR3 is TGTGCCAGCAGCTTTGGGGGCAGGGAGAACACTGAAGCTTTCTTT.

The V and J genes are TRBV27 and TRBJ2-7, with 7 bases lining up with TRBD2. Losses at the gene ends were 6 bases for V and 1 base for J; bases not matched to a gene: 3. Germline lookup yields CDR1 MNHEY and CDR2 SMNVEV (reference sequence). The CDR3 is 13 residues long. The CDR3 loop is CASSPGGSYEQYV. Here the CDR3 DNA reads TGTGCCAGCAGCCCCGGGGGGTCCTACGAGCAGTACGTC.

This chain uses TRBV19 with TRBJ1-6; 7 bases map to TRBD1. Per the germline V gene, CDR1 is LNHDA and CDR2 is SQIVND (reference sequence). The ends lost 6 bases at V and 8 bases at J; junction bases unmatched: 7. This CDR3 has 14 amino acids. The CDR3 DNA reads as TGTGCCAGTAGCCGACAGGGAAGGGATTCACCCCTCCACTTT. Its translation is CASSRQGRDSPLHF. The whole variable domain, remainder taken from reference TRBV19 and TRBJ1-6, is DGGITQSPKYLFRKEGQNVTLSCEQNLNHDAMYWYRQDPGQGLRLIYYSQIVNDFQKGDIAEGYSVSREKKESFPLTVTSAQKNPTAFYLCASSRQGRDSPLHFGNGTRLTVT.

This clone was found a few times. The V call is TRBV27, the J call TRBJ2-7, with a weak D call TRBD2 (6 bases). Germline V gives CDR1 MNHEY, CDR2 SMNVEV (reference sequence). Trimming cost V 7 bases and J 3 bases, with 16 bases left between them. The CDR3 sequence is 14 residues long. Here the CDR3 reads CASTPRLGGYEQYF. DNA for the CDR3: TGTGCCAGCACCCCGCGGTTGGGGGGCTACGAGCAGTACTTC.

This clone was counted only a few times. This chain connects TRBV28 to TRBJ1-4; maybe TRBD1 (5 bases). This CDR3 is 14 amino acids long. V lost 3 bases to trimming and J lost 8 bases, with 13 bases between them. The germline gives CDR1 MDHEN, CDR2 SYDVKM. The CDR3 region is CASSFGGATEKLFF. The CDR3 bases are TGTGCCAGCAGTTTTGGAGGGGCGACCGAAAAACTGTTTTTT. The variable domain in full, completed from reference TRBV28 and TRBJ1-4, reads DVKVTQSSRYLVKRTGEKVFLECVQDMDHENMFWYRQDPGLGLRLIYFSYDVKMKEKGDIPEGYSVSREKKERFSLILESASTNQTSMYLCASSFGGATEKLFFGSGTQLSVL.

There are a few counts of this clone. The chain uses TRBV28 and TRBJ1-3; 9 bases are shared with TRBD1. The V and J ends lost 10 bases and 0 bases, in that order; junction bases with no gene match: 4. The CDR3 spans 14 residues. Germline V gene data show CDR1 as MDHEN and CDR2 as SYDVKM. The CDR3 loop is CATGQGFSGNTIYF. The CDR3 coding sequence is TGTGCCACCGGACAGGGGTTCTCTGGAAACACCATATATTTT.